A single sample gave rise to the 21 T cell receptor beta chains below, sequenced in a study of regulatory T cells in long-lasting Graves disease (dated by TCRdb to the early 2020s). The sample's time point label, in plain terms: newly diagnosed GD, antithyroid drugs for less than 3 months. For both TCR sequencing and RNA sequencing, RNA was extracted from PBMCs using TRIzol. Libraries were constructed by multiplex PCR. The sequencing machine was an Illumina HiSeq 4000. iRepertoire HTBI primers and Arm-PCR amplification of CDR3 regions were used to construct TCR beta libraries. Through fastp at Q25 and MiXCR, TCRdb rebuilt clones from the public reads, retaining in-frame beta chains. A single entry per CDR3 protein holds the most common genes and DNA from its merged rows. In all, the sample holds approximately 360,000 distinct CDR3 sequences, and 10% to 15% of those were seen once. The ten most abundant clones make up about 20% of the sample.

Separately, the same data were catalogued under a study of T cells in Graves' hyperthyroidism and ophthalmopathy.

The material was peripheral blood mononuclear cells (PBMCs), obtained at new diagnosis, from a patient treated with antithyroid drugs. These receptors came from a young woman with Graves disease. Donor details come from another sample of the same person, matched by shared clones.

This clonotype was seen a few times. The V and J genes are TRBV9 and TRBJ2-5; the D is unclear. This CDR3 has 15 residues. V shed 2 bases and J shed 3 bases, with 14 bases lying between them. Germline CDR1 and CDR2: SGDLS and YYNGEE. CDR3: CASSVRALGKETQYF. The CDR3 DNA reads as TGTGCCAGCAGCGTCCGGGCCTTGGGTAAAGAGACCCAGTACTTC.

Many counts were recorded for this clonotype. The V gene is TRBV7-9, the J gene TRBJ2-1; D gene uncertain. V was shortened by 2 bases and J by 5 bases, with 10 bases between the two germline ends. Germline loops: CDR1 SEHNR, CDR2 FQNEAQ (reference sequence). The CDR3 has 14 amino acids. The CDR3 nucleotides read TGTGCCAGCAGCTTACAAGCGCAGGACAATGAGCAGTTCTTC. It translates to CASSLQAQDNEQFF.

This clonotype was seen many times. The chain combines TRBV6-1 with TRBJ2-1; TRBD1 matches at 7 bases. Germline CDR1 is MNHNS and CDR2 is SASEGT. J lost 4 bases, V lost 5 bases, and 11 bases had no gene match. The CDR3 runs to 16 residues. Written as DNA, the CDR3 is TGTGCCAGCAGTCGCAATCAGGGGGTCCTTTACAATGAGCAGTTCTTC. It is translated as CASSRNQGVLYNEQFF.

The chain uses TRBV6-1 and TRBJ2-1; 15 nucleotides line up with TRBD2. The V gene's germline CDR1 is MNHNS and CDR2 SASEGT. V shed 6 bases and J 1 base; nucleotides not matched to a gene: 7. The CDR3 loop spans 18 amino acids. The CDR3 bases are TGTGCCAGCAGAAGGACTAGCGGGGGGGCCGCGTCCTACAATGAGCAGTTCTTC. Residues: CASRRTSGGAASYNEQFF.

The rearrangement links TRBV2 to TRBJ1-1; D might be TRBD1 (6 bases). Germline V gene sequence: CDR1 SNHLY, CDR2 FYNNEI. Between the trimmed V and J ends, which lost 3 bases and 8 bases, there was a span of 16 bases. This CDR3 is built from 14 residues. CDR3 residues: CASSEGSGGYEAFF. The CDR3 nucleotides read TGTGCCAGCAGTGAGGGTAGCGGGGGCTACGAAGCTTTCTTT. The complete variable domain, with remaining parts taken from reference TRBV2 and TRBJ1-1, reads EPEVTQTPSHQVTQMGQEVILRCVPISNHLYFYWYRQILGQKVEFLVSFYNNEISEKSEIFDDQFSVERPDGSNFTLKIRSTKLEDSAMYFCASSEGSGGYEAFFGQGTRLTVV.

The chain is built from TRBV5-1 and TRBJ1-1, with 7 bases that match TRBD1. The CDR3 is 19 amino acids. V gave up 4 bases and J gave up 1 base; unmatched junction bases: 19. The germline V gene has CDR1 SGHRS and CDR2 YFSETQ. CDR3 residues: CASSVHLGQRPFSNTEAFF. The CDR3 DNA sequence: TGCGCCAGCAGCGTCCACCTGGGACAGAGACCTTTTTCGAACACTGAAGCTTTCTTT. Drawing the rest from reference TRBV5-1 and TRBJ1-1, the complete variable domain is KAGVTQTPRYLIKTRGQQVTLSCSPISGHRSVSWYQQTPGQGLQFLFEYFSETQRNKGNFPGRFSGRQFSNSRSEMNVSTLELGDSALYLCASSVHLGQRPFSNTEAFFGQGTRLTVV.

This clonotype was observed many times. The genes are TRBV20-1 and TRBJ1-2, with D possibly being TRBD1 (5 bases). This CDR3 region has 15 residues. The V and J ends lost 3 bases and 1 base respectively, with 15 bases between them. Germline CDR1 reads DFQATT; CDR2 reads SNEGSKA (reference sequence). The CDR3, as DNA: TGCAGTGCTAGTGGGGGTACTGGGCGTAACTATGGCTACACCTTC. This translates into CSASGGTGRNYGYTF.

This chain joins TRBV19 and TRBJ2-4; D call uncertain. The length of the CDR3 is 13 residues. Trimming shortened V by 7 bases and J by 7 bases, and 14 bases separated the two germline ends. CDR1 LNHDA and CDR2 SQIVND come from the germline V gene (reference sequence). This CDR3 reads CASMGSTANIQYF. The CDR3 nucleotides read TGTGCCAGTATGGGAAGTACGGCGAACATTCAGTACTTC.

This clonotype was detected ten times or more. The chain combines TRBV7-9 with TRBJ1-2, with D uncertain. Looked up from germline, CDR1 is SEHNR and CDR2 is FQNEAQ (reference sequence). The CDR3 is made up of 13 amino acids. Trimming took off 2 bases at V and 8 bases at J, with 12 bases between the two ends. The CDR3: CASSLPDEWGYTF. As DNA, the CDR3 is TGTGCCAGCAGCTTACCCGACGAATGGGGCTACACCTTC.

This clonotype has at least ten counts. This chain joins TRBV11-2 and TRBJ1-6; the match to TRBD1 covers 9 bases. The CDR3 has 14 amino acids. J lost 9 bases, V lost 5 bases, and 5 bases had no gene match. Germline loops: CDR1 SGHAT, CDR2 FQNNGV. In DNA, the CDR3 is TGTGCCAGCAGCGAGACAGGGGGAGGTTCACCCCTCCACTTT. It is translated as CASSETGGGSPLHF. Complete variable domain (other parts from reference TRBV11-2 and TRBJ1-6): EAGVAQSPRYKIIEKRQSVAFWCNPISGHATLYWYQQILGQGPKLLIQFQNNGVVDDSQLPKDRFSAERLKGVDSTLKIQPAKLEDSAVYLCASSETGGGSPLHFGNGTRLTVT.

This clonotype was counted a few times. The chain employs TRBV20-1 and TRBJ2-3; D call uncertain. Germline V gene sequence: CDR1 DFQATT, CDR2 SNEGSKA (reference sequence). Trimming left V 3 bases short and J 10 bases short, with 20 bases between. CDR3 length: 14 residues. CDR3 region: CSASVPEGNGSQYF. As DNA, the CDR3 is TGCAGTGCTAGTGTGCCCGAAGGGAACGGGTCGCAGTATTTT.

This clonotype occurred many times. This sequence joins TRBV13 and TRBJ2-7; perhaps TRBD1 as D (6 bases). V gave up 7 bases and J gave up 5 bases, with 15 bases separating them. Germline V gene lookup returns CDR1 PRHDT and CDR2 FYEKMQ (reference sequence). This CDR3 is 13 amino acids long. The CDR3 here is CASMGNRVDEQYF. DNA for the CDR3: TGTGCCAGCATGGGGAACAGGGTCGACGAGCAGTACTTC.

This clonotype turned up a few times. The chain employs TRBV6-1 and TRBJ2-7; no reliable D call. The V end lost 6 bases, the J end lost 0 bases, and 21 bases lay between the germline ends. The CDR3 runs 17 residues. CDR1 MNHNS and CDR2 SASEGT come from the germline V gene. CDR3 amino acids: CASRQGNLDTFSYEQYV. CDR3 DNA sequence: TGTGCCAGCAGGCAAGGGAACCTCGACACGTTCTCCTACGAGCAGTACGTC.

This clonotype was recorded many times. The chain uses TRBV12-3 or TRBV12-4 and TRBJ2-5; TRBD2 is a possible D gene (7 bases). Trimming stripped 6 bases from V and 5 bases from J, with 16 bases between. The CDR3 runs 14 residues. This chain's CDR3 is CASRWGRERETQYF. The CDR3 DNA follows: TGTGCCAGCAGGTGGGGGCGGGAGAGGGAGACCCAGTACTTC.

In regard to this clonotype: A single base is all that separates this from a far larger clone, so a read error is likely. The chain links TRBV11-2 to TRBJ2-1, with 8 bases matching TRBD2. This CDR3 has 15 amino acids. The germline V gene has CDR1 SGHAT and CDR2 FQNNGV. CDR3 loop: CASSGAGRLANGQFF. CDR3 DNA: TGTGCCAGCAGCGGGGCGGGGAGACTAGCGAATGGGCAGTTCTTC. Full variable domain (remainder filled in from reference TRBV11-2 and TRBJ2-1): EAGVAQSPRYKIIEKRQSVAFWCNPISGHATLYWYQQILGQGPKLLIQFQNNGVVDDSQLPKDRFSAERLKGVDSTLKIQPAKLEDSAVYLCASSGAGRLANGQFFGPGTRLTVL.

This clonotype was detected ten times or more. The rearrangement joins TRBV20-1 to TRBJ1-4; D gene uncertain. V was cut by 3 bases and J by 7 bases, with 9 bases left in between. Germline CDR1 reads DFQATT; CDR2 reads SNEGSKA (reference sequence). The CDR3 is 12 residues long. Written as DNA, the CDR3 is TGCAGTGCTAGCGGCCATGGTGAAAAACTGTTTTTT. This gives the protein CSASGHGEKLFF.

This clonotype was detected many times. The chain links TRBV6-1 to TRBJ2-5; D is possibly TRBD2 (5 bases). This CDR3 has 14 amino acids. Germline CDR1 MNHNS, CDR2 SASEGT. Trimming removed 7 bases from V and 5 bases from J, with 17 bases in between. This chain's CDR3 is CASKDSFSVETQYF. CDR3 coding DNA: TGTGCCAGCAAGGACTCGTTCAGCGTTGAGACCCAGTACTTC.

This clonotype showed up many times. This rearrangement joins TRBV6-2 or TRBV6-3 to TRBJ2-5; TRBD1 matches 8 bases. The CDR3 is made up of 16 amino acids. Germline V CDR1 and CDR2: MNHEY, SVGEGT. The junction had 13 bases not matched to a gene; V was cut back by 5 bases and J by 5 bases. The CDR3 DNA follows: TGTGCCAGCAGTAACCCGAACAGGGGGTACGTGGAGACCCAGTACTTC. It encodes CASSNPNRGYVETQYF.

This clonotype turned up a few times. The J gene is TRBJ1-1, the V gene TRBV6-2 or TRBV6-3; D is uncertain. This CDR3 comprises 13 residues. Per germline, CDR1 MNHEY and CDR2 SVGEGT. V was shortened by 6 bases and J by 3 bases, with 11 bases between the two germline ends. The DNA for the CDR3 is TGTGCCAGCAGCCGAACTAAGGACACTGAAGCTTTCTTT. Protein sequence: CASSRTKDTEAFF.

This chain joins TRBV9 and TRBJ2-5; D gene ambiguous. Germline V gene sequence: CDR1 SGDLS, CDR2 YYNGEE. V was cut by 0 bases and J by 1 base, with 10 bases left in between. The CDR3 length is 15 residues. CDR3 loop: CASSVGVPPQETQYF. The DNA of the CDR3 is TGTGCCAGCAGCGTAGGGGTCCCTCCCCAAGAGACCCAGTACTTC.

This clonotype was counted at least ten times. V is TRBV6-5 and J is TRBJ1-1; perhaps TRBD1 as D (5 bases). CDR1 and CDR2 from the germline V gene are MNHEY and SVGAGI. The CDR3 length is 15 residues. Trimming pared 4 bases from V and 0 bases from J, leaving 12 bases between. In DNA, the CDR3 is TGTGCCAGCAGTTCCCCGACAGTTATGAACACTGAAGCTTTCTTT. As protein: CASSSPTVMNTEAFF.